These 3 T cell receptor beta chains came from one sample sequenced in a study of T cell responses to AZD1222 COVID-19 vaccine. Generated by immunoSEQ multiplex PCR, the TCRdb table keeps only in-frame clones and is missing some. The sample holds more than 95,000 clones, around nine tenths seen once. Sequencing used peripheral blood, obtained on day 0 of AZD1222 vaccination. The receptor set was obtained from an adult in good health.

V is TRBV27 and J is TRBJ1-4, with D perhaps matching TRBD1 (5 bases). The V and J ends lost 3 bases and 3 bases respectively, with 8 bases between them. Germline loops: CDR1 MNHEY, CDR2 SMNVEV (reference sequence). This CDR3 spans 14 amino acids. The CDR3 loop is CASSFRVSNEKLFF. CDR3 DNA: TGTGCCAGCAGTTTCAGGGTTTCTAATGAAAAACTGTTTTTT.

Notes on this clone: One junction end does not reproduce the germline sequence, and a read error may be involved. This chain links TRBV6-5 with TRBJ2-2; 7 positions match TRBD2. CDR3 length: 14 residues. Germline V lookup: CDR1 MNHEY, CDR2 SVGAGI. The DNA of the CDR3 is TGTGCCAGCAGTGACTCGGGGGGCACCGGGGAGCTGTTTTTT. This codes for CASSDSGGTGELFF.

The rearrangement uses TRBV11-3 and TRBJ2-1, with no clear D. V gave up 4 bases and J gave up 5 bases, with 12 bases separating them. The germline V gene encodes CDR1 SGHNT and CDR2 YENEEA. This CDR3 has 14 amino acids. The CDR3 region has the DNA TGTGCCAGCAGCTCCGGACCAGTGAACAATGAGCAGTTCTTC. Its protein is CASSSGPVNNEQFF.